This passage covers 10 T cell receptor beta chains from one sample sequenced in a study of T cell responses to AZD1222 COVID-19 vaccine. Only in-frame clones appear in the TCRdb table, and some are missing; sequencing was by immunoSEQ multiplex PCR. The sample lists more than 110,000 clones, over 85% occurring once. Sequenced material: peripheral blood, taken on day 0 of AZD1222 vaccination. The origin of the receptors is an adult in good health.

The genes are TRBV27 and TRBJ2-7; D might be TRBD1 (6 bases). This CDR3 is 15 amino acids long. With 6 bases removed from V and 2 bases from J, the gap between germline ends came to 17 bases. CDR1 and CDR2 from the germline V gene are MNHEY and SMNVEV (reference sequence). The chain's CDR3 is CASRPGQPRAYEQYF. CDR3 coding DNA: TGTGCCAGCAGACCTGGACAGCCTAGAGCCTACGAGCAGTACTTC.

The J gene is TRBJ1-5, the V gene TRBV7-2, with D hard to call. The V end was cut by 4 bases, the J end by 0 bases, with 13 bases between. CDR3 length: 16 residues. Germline values: CDR1 SGHTA, CDR2 FQGNSA. CDR3 sequence: CASSSDGLLSNQPQHF. CDR3 coding DNA: TGTGCCAGCAGCTCGGACGGACTTCTTAGCAATCAGCCCCAGCATTTT.

V and J are TRBV5-1 and TRBJ2-3; 7 positions match TRBD1. CDR3 length equals 15 residues. V was pared by 3 bases and J by 3 bases, with 7 bases of the junction left unmatched. The germline V gene encodes CDR1 SGHRS and CDR2 YFSETQ. The DNA of the CDR3 is TGCGCCAGCAGCTACCCCAGGGGGTCAACAGATACGCAGTATTTT. Translation: CASSYPRGSTDTQYF.

The V call is TRBV6-5, the J call TRBJ1-1; D is uncertain. Trimming took 2 bases from V and 0 from J, leaving 10 bases between them. Germline lookup yields CDR1 MNHEY and CDR2 SVGAGI. The CDR3 is 15 residues long. In nucleotides, the CDR3 is TGTGCCAGCAGTTACCTACGGAAGATGAACACTGAAGCTTTCTTT. Amino acids: CASSYLRKMNTEAFF.

The V call is TRBV6-6, the J call TRBJ1-5; D is perhaps TRBD1 (6 bases). The CDR3 totals 13 residues. Germline V gene sequence: CDR1 MNHNY, CDR2 SVGAGI (reference sequence). V was shortened by 6 bases and J by 4 bases, with 10 bases between the two germline ends. CDR3 nucleotides: TGTGCCAGCAGACGACAGGATAATCAGCCCCAGCATTTT. This sequence encodes CASRRQDNQPQHF.

This clone was observed a single time. The chain combines TRBV27 with TRBJ2-1, with D possibly being TRBD1 (7 bases). Germline lookup yields CDR1 MNHEY and CDR2 SMNVEV (reference sequence). V gave up 5 bases and J gave up 4 bases, with 12 bases separating them. This CDR3 contains 14 residues. The CDR3 here is CASSASGGYNEQFF. The CDR3 nucleotides are TGTGCCAGCAGTGCCTCAGGGGGGTACAATGAGCAGTTCTTC.

The J gene is TRBJ2-7, the V gene TRBV5-4, with 9 bases that match TRBD1. Germline-derived CDR1 and CDR2 are SGHNT and YYREEE (reference sequence). This CDR3 region has 18 residues. V was clipped by 0 bases and J by 1 base; unmatched bases: 11. This chain's CDR3 is CASSLDLGQGWNSYEQYF. The DNA of the CDR3 is TGTGCCAGCAGCTTGGATCTCGGACAGGGGTGGAATTCCTACGAGCAGTACTTC.

The rearrangement links TRBV18 to TRBJ1-1; TRBD1 matches at 7 bases. The germline V gene encodes CDR1 KGHSH and CDR2 LQKENI. The CDR3 has 13 residues. V gave up 2 bases and J gave up 7 bases; unmatched junction bases: 4. CDR3: CASSPDRELEAFF. The CDR3 DNA sequence: TGTGCCAGCTCACCAGACAGGGAACTTGAAGCTTTCTTT.

This rearrangement joins TRBV28 to TRBJ2-3, with 10 bases fitting TRBD2. Germline CDR1 reads MDHEN; CDR2 reads SYDVKM. CDR3 length: 17 amino acids. V trimming: 0 bases; J trimming: 4 bases; junction bases outside the gene matches: 7. In DNA, the CDR3 is TGTGCCAGCAGTTTATGGGCTAGCGGGAGTAACGCAGATACGCAGTATTTT. This sequence encodes CASSLWASGSNADTQYF.

V usage is TRBV6-1 and J usage is TRBJ1-6; 8 bases are a match to TRBD1. The germline V gene has CDR1 MNHNS and CDR2 SASEGT. The CDR3 spans 16 residues. Trimming at V came to 4 bases and at J to 3 bases, leaving 5 bases not matched to a gene. The DNA for the CDR3 is TGTGCCAGCAGTGGGACAGGGATTAACTATAATTCACCCCTCCACTTT. The encoded protein is CASSGTGINYNSPLHF.